Following are 17 T cell receptor beta chains from one sample sequenced in a study of blood T cell repertoires in COVID-19. Measured with immunoSEQ multiplex PCR; TCRdb has only the in-frame clones, and not every one. The table records about 200,000 clones, over 80% of them present only once. Sequencing used peripheral blood. Receptors originate from a man aged 60 to 69 with COVID-19, enrolled during active disease.

CDR3 residues: CASSFGGSIKETQYF. CDR3 nucleotides: TGTGCCAGCAGCTTTGGCGGGAGTATTAAGGAGACCCAGTACTTC. The chain uses TRBV7-9 and TRBJ2-5; 7 nucleotides line up with TRBD2. CDR1 SEHNR and CDR2 FQNEAQ come from the germline V gene (reference sequence). Trimming cost V 3 bases and J 5 bases; bases outside gene matches: 9. This CDR3 has 15 amino acids.

The chain employs TRBV12-3 or TRBV12-4 and TRBJ1-1; D gene uncertain. V gave up 7 bases and J gave up 11 bases, with 17 bases separating them. This CDR3 is 12 amino acids long. CDR3 amino acids: CASIPTEGVAFF. The CDR3, as DNA: TGTGCCAGCATCCCTACGGAGGGAGTCGCTTTCTTT.

This clone has a single count. J is TRBJ1-5 and V is TRBV6-5; D is uncertain. The CDR3 has 13 residues. The germline V and J ends were trimmed by 6 bases and 9 bases, with 15 bases remaining between them. CDR1 and CDR2 from the germline V gene are MNHEY and SVGAGI. The CDR3 DNA sequence: TGTGCCAGCAGCAACGACCCGGGAGGGCCCCAGCATTTT. It encodes CASSNDPGGPQHF.

J is TRBJ2-7 and V is TRBV6-5, with a weak D call TRBD1 (6 bases). V was shortened by 7 bases and J by 2 bases, with 12 bases between the two germline ends. The CDR3 is 13 residues long. The germline gives CDR1 MNHEY, CDR2 SVGAGI. Written as DNA, the CDR3 is TGTGCCAGCACCGACAGGCGCACCTACGAGCAGTACTTC. Its protein product is CASTDRRTYEQYF.

The chain is built from TRBV6-5 and TRBJ1-5, with D maybe TRBD1 (5 bases). Between the trimmed V and J ends, which lost 6 bases and 6 bases, there was a span of 18 bases. Germline V gene sequence: CDR1 MNHEY, CDR2 SVGAGI. The length of the CDR3 is 15 residues. The CDR3 loop is CASSLAGPRGQPQHF. Here the CDR3 DNA reads TGTGCCAGCAGCCTGGCGGGGCCCAGAGGTCAGCCCCAGCATTTT.

This chain links TRBV3-1 (or the pseudogene TRBV3-2) with TRBJ1-2; 9 nucleotides line up with TRBD1. This CDR3 contains 13 residues. The V gene's germline CDR1 is LGHDT and CDR2 YNNKEL (reference sequence). V was clipped by 6 bases and J by 8 bases; unmatched bases: 7. The CDR3 is CASSPGTGIGYTF. The CDR3 coding sequence is TGTGCCAGCAGTCCCGGGACAGGGATCGGCTACACCTTC.

The rearrangement joins TRBV19 to TRBJ1-1; 8 nucleotides align to TRBD1. Germline CDR1 is LNHDA and CDR2 is SQIVND (reference sequence). V shed 10 bases, J shed 0 bases, and the junction held 4 bases outside the gene matches. CDR3 size: 13 residues. The CDR3, as DNA: TGTGCCACCGCAGGGGGCTTGAACACTGAAGCTTTCTTT. It codes for CATAGGLNTEAFF.

The V and J genes are TRBV12-3 or TRBV12-4 and TRBJ1-2; 7 bases line up with TRBD1. After removal of 6 bases from V and 8 bases from J, the junction contained 9 bases not matched to a gene. CDR3 length: 13 amino acids. The CDR3 reads CASSSGQVVGYTF. The DNA of the CDR3 is TGTGCCAGCAGCTCCGGACAGGTGGTGGGCTACACCTTC.

The gene calls are TRBV19 and TRBJ1-5, with D possibly being TRBD1 (6 bases). This CDR3 spans 15 amino acids. CDR1 and CDR2 from the germline V gene are LNHDA and SQIVND (reference sequence). V dropped 6 bases and J dropped 2 bases, with 14 bases sitting between them. The CDR3 DNA sequence: TGTGCCAGTAGCGCCCAACAGGGACGCAATCAGCCCCAGCATTTT. Translating gives CASSAQQGRNQPQHF.

The rearrangement links TRBV6-5 to TRBJ1-5, with TRBD1 matching 8 bases. This CDR3 region has 15 residues. V shed 6 bases and J 3 bases; nucleotides not matched to a gene: 7. Germline CDR1 reads MNHEY; CDR2 reads SVGAGI. CDR3 nucleotide sequence: TGTGCCAGCAGCTCAGGGGGCGGAGACAATCAGCCCCAGCATTTT. Protein: CASSSGGGDNQPQHF.

The chain carries TRBV5-1 and TRBJ2-5; D unresolved. The CDR3 extends over 15 amino acids. CDR1 and CDR2 from the germline V gene are SGHRS and YFSETQ. V dropped 2 bases and J dropped 4 bases, with 15 bases sitting between them. CDR3 DNA: TGCGCCAGCAGCTTAGTACCGACTTTCGGAGAGACCCAGTACTTC. This encodes CASSLVPTFGETQYF.

The J gene is TRBJ1-4, the V gene TRBV6-5; TRBD1 aligns across 9 bases. V gave up 2 bases and J gave up 7 bases; unmatched junction bases: 2. The CDR3 has 14 amino acids. The V gene's germline CDR1 is MNHEY and CDR2 SVGAGI. CDR3 protein: CASSYTGGGEKLFF. Here the CDR3 DNA reads TGTGCCAGCAGTTACACAGGGGGCGGTGAAAAACTGTTTTTT.

V is TRBV6-5 and J is TRBJ2-7; maybe TRBD2 (5 bases). The CDR3 totals 14 residues. Germline V CDR1 and CDR2: MNHEY, SVGAGI. Trimming pared 4 bases from V and 2 bases from J, leaving 12 bases between. CDR3 sequence (DNA): TGTGCCAGCAGTTCCGGACTGGGAGCCTACGAGCAGTACTTC. Protein sequence: CASSSGLGAYEQYF.

The V and J genes are TRBV7-2 and TRBJ1-5; 7 bases align to TRBD1. The length of the CDR3 is 17 residues. From germline, CDR1 is SGHTA and CDR2 FQGNSA. V lost 8 bases and J lost 1; bases outside the gene matches: 14. CDR3 in amino acids: CASVRDSGSSSNQPQHF. CDR3 bases: TGTGCCAGCGTCCGGGACAGTGGCTCTTCCAGCAATCAGCCCCAGCATTTT.

The chain combines TRBV6-6 with TRBJ1-1, with D unresolved. CDR1 and CDR2 (germline): MNHNY, SVGAGI (reference sequence). This CDR3 region has 13 residues. V shed 6 bases and J shed 2 bases, with 10 bases lying between them. In nucleotides, the CDR3 is TGTGCCAGCAGGGTGACACCCAACACTGAAGCTTTCTTT. Amino acid sequence: CASRVTPNTEAFF.

The chain recombines TRBV6-6 with TRBJ2-1, with 12 positions matching TRBD2. The CDR3 is made up of 14 amino acids. V lost 5 bases to trimming and J lost 10 bases; unmatched junction nucleotides: 6. Germline CDR1 is MNHNY and CDR2 is SVGAGI (reference sequence). CDR3 protein: CASSRTSGIGEQFF. The DNA of the CDR3 is TGTGCCAGCAGTCGGACTAGCGGGATTGGGGAGCAGTTCTTC.

The rearrangement joins TRBV7-6 to TRBJ2-5; 11 bases match TRBD2. Germline CDR1 reads SGHVS; CDR2 reads FNYEAQ. This CDR3 is 15 amino acids long. After removal of 6 bases from V and 1 base from J, the junction contained 4 bases not matched to a gene. The CDR3 loop is CASSRLAGIQETQYF. CDR3 sequence (DNA): TGTGCCAGCAGTAGACTAGCGGGGATCCAAGAGACCCAGTACTTC.